Listed below are T cell receptor beta chains from one sample, sequenced in a study of beta chain features in type 1 diabetes. TCRdb's copy holds only in-frame clones and misses some; the assay was immunoSEQ multiplex PCR. The sample records over 650,000 clones, more than 12% being singletons. The sample taken for sequencing was naive CD4+ T cells from blood. Receptor source: a man aged 18-30 years with type 1 diabetes. The CDR3 runs from the conserved cysteine through the conserved F or W. D genes are given only for firm matches. Size is omitted from some rows. Given values are once, few, many or a class for expanded clones.

clone size,J gene,D gene,V gene,CDR3 DNA,CDR3 protein
.,TRBJ1-2,.,TRBV7-2,TGTGCCAGCAGCTTCGCCCAGTCTAACTATGGCTACACCTTC,CASSFAQSNYGYTF
.,TRBJ1-2,.,TRBV29-1,TGCAGCGACCAGGGGTCGAACTATGGCTACACCTTC,CSDQGSNYGYTF
.,TRBJ1-2,.,TRBV29-1,TGCAGTTCAGCGACGGGACACCAGGGCTACACCTTC,CSSATGHQGYTF
.,TRBJ2-6,.,TRBV2,TGTGCCAGCAGTAAGCTCGAGACCGATGCTACTGGGATGACTTTC,CASSKLETDATGMTF
.,TRBJ2-6,.,TRBV15,TGTGCCACCAGCAGACAATGGGCTGGGGCCAACGTCCTGACTTTC,CATSRQWAGANVLTF
.,TRBJ2-3,.,TRBV7-3,TGTGCCAGCAGCCCCCAGGAGCTAGATACGCAGTATTTT,CASSPQELDTQYF
.,TRBJ1-5,.,TRBV6-1,TGTGCCAGCAGTGATATGGGGGTTCAGCCCCAGCATTTT,CASSDMGVQPQHF
few,TRBJ2-3,.,TRBV7-9,TGTGCCAGCAGCGAGGTCACAGATACGCAGTATTTT,CASSEVTDTQYF
few,TRBJ2-1,.,TRBV6-6,TGTGCCAGCAGTTACTTTAGCGGAAGCTCCTACAATGAGCAGTTCTTC,CASSYFSGSSYNEQFF
few,TRBJ1-5,.,TRBV27,TGTGCCAGCAGTCTTTGGCCAAATCAGCCCCAGCATTTT,CASSLWPNQPQHF
.,TRBJ2-3,.,TRBV7-2,TGTGCCAGCACCCCCAGGTTGAGCACAGATACGCAGTATTTT,CASTPRLSTDTQYF
.,TRBJ1-1,.,TRBV7-2,TGTGCCAGCAGCATAGACAGAGGGTACACTGAAGCTTTCTTT,CASSIDRGYTEAFF
few,TRBJ2-5,.,TRBV4-2,TGTGCCAGCAGCTCAATGACACAGCAAGAGACCCAGTACTTC,CASSSMTQQETQYF
.,TRBJ1-1,.,TRBV29-1,TGCAGCGCCTACCCCGGCGGCCAGAACACTGAAGCTTTCTTT,CSAYPGGQNTEAFF
few,TRBJ2-1,TRBD1,TRBV7-2,TGTGCCAGCAACCAAAGGTTGGCGGGACAGGTGGGCGAGCAGTTCTTC,CASNQRLAGQVGEQFF
.,TRBJ2-2,TRBD2,TRBV25-1,TGTGCCAGCAGCGACCCCAGCGGGGGGGCCGTCGGGGAGCTGTTTTTT,CASSDPSGGAVGELFF
.,TRBJ2-1,TRBD2,TRBV5-1,TGCGCCAGCAGCGCACTAGCGGGAGGGCCTCGCAATGAGCAGTTCTTC,CASSALAGGPRNEQFF
.,TRBJ2-2,.,TRBV7-3,TGTGCCAGCGGGAGTCCGAACACCGGGGAGCTGTTTTTT,CASGSPNTGELFF
.,TRBJ2-2,TRBD1,TRBV29-1,TGCAGCGTGACGACAGGGATCAAGGCCGGGGAGCTGTTTTTT,CSVTTGIKAGELFF
.,TRBJ2-3,TRBD1,TRBV7-2,TGTGCCAGCAGCTTACCCTACCGACAGGGGGCAGATACGCAGTATTTT,CASSLPYRQGADTQYF
few,TRBJ1-2,.,TRBV6-1,TGTGCCAGCAGTGCCAACTATGGCTACACCTTC,CASSANYGYTF
few,TRBJ2-1,.,TRBV5-1,TGCGCCAGCAGCTCCCCCGGGGGGCCCTACAATGAGCAGTTCTTC,CASSSPGGPYNEQFF
.,TRBJ2-2,TRBD1,TRBV6-1,TGTGCCAGCAACAGACAGGGCTTGAACACCGGGGAGCTGTTTTTT,CASNRQGLNTGELFF
.,TRBJ2-3,TRBD2,TRBV4-1,TGCGCCAGCAGCGGTGGCGGGAGGGGTACAGATACGCAGTATTTT,CASSGGGRGTDTQYF
few,TRBJ1-4,.,TRBV11-2,TGTGCCAGCAGCTTAATCGCGGGCAGGGGAAATGAAAAACTGTTTTTT,CASSLIAGRGNEKLFF
.,TRBJ2-7,TRBD1,TRBV9,TGTGCCAGCAGCGTAGGAGGGGACAGGAAAACCGAGCAGTACTTC,CASSVGGDRKTEQYF
.,TRBJ2-1,TRBD1,TRBV10-3,TGTGCCATCAGCCCGAGGGGACAGGAGAATGAGCAGTTCTTC,CAISPRGQENEQFF
.,TRBJ1-5,.,TRBV5-1,TGCGCCAGCAGCTTGGCGGGCAGCTACAATCAGCCCCAGCATTTT,CASSLAGSYNQPQHF
few,TRBJ2-7,.,TRBV10-3,TGTGCCATCAGTGAGTCTCAGAGCCAACACGAGCAGTACTTC,CAISESQSQHEQYF